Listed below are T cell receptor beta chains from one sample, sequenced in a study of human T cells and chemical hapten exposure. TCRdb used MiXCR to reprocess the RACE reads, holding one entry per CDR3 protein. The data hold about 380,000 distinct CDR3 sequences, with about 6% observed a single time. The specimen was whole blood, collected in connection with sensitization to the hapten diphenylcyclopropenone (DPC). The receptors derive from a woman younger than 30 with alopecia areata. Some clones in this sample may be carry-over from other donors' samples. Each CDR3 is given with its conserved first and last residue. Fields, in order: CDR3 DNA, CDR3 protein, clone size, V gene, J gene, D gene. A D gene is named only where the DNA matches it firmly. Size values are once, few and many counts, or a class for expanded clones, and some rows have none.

DNA: TGTGCCAGCAGTTTAGAAGGGGCACTCTCTGGAAACACCATATATTTT
CDR3: CASSLEGALSGNTIYF
size: NA
V: TRBV12-3/TRBV12-4
J: TRBJ1-3
D: NA

DNA: TGTGCCAGCAGCTTAGGAGGGCCGACCTACGAGCAGTACTTC
CDR3: CASSLGGPTYEQYF
size: few
V: TRBV7-9
J: TRBJ2-7
D: NA

DNA: TGTGCCAGCAGCTCCGCCCCGGCTAGCACAGATACGCAGTATTTT
CDR3: CASSSAPASTDTQYF
size: NA
V: TRBV7-2
J: TRBJ2-3
D: NA

DNA: TGTGCCAGCAGCTTGTTATCGGGCGGGGGGCCCACAGATACGCAGTATTTT
CDR3: CASSLLSGGGPTDTQYF
size: many
V: TRBV7-2
J: TRBJ2-3
D: TRBD2

DNA: TGTGCCAGCAGCCACGAGGACAGCGCCTACGAGCAGTACTTC
CDR3: CASSHEDSAYEQYF
size: few
V: TRBV3-1
J: TRBJ2-7
D: NA

DNA: TGTGCCAGCAGTTCCCTGGACAGGGTATTCGGCCTTAGCAATCAGCCCCAGCATTTT
CDR3: CASSSLDRVFGLSNQPQHF
size: few
V: TRBV28
J: TRBJ1-5
D: TRBD1

DNA: TGTGCCATCAGTGAGTCGACGAGGGAGCAGTACTTC
CDR3: CAISESTREQYF
size: many
V: TRBV10-3
J: TRBJ2-7
D: NA

DNA: TGTGCCAGCAGTTACGGACAGGGCGCGACAGATACGCAGTATTTT
CDR3: CASSYGQGATDTQYF
size: NA
V: TRBV6-5
J: TRBJ2-3
D: TRBD1

DNA: TGTGCCAGCAGCCTGGCGCCGAAAAATTCACCCCTCCACTTT
CDR3: CASSLAPKNSPLHF
size: many
V: TRBV7-9
J: TRBJ1-6
D: NA

DNA: TGCGCCAGCAGCCTGACAGAACACCGAGGAAACACCATATATTTT
CDR3: CASSLTEHRGNTIYF
size: NA
V: TRBV5-1
J: TRBJ1-3
D: NA

DNA: TGCAGTGCTAGAGATCCAGGGGCGGATGAAAAACTGTTTTTT
CDR3: CSARDPGADEKLFF
size: few
V: TRBV20-1
J: TRBJ1-4
D: NA

DNA: TGTGCCAGCAGCTCTCATCCCCCGGGACAGGAGGGCTACACCTTC
CDR3: CASSSHPPGQEGYTF
size: many
V: TRBV7-2
J: TRBJ1-2
D: TRBD1

DNA: TGTGCCAGCAGCGCCGACAGATACAATCAGCCCCAGCATTTT
CDR3: CASSADRYNQPQHF
size: NA
V: TRBV7-9
J: TRBJ1-5
D: NA

DNA: TGTGCCAGCAGACAGGAGATGCGTGACACTGAAGCTTTCTTT
CDR3: CASRQEMRDTEAFF
size: many
V: TRBV2
J: TRBJ1-1
D: NA

DNA: TGTGCCAGCAGACCCCCAAATCAGCCCCAGCATTTT
CDR3: CASRPPNQPQHF
size: NA
V: TRBV28
J: TRBJ1-5
D: NA

DNA: TGTGCCAGCAGTCGTAACGGGGGCGGCTATGGCTACACCTTC
CDR3: CASSRNGGGYGYTF
size: many
V: TRBV27
J: TRBJ1-2
D: NA

DNA: TGTGCCAGCGGGGACAGCAGCACAGATACGCAGTATTTT
CDR3: CASGDSSTDTQYF
size: many
V: TRBV2
J: TRBJ2-3
D: TRBD1

DNA: TGTGCCAGCAGCCCCTGGGACCAAGCAACTAATGAAAAACTGTTTTTT
CDR3: CASSPWDQATNEKLFF
size: many
V: TRBV11-2
J: TRBJ1-4
D: NA

DNA: TGCGCCAGCAGCCAAGTAGCGGGGGGATACAATGAGCAGTTCTTC
CDR3: CASSQVAGGYNEQFF
size: many
V: TRBV4-3
J: TRBJ2-1
D: TRBD2

DNA: TGTGCCAGCAGCTTCCGACAGGCCGGGGAGCAGTACTTC
CDR3: CASSFRQAGEQYF
size: few
V: TRBV7-2
J: TRBJ2-7
D: NA

DNA: TGTGCCAGCAAGTCAGGGACCACCGGGGAGCTGTTTTTT
CDR3: CASKSGTTGELFF
size: NA
V: TRBV6-5
J: TRBJ2-2
D: NA

DNA: TGTGCCATCAGTGAGTCGAAAAAGGACAGGTACGAGCAGTACTTC
CDR3: CAISESKKDRYEQYF
size: few
V: TRBV10-3
J: TRBJ2-7
D: TRBD1

DNA: TGTGCCAGCAGTGAGTCGGTAGCTGGGCATGAGCAGTTCTTC
CDR3: CASSESVAGHEQFF
size: few
V: TRBV2
J: TRBJ2-1
D: NA

DNA: TGTGCCAGCAGCCCGCATACCCATCGGCGGGTGGGGAACACTGAAGCTTTCTTT
CDR3: CASSPHTHRRVGNTEAFF
size: many
V: TRBV11-2
J: TRBJ1-1
D: NA

DNA: TGTGCCAGCAGTCGGGGGCCTTATCAGCCCCAGCATTTT
CDR3: CASSRGPYQPQHF
size: many
V: TRBV6-5
J: TRBJ1-5
D: NA

DNA: TGTGCCAGCAGTTCAGCCGGGACAGGGGGCGTTCAGCCCCAGCATTTT
CDR3: CASSSAGTGGVQPQHF
size: few
V: TRBV28
J: TRBJ1-5
D: TRBD1

DNA: TGTGCCAGCAGCTATCTAATAGTCAGGACCCAGTACTTC
CDR3: CASSYLIVRTQYF
size: few
V: TRBV3-1
J: TRBJ2-5
D: NA

DNA: TGCGCCAGCAGCTTGGGCGGGGACCCCCAAGAGACCCAGTACTTC
CDR3: CASSLGGDPQETQYF
size: NA
V: TRBV5-1
J: TRBJ2-5
D: NA

DNA: TGTGCCAGCAGCCTACATACTAGCGGGCGACACAATGAGCAGTTCTTC
CDR3: CASSLHTSGRHNEQFF
size: NA
V: TRBV5-5
J: TRBJ2-1
D: TRBD2

DNA: TGCGCCAGCAGCCCGGGACGGAGGGGCCTAGGCTATGGCTACACCTTC
CDR3: CASSPGRRGLGYGYTF
size: many
V: TRBV5-1
J: TRBJ1-2
D: NA

DNA: TGTGCCAGCAGTTCACAGGACTCGCGCAATCAGCCCCAGCATTTT
CDR3: CASSSQDSRNQPQHF
size: many
V: TRBV12-3/TRBV12-4
J: TRBJ1-5
D: NA

DNA: TGTGCCAGCACCTTGGACGGTACGACGGAGACCCAGTACTTC
CDR3: CASTLDGTTETQYF
size: many
V: TRBV27
J: TRBJ2-5
D: NA

DNA: TGTGCCAGCAGCTTAATAGACCGATACAATGAGCAGTTCTTC
CDR3: CASSLIDRYNEQFF
size: few
V: TRBV7-2
J: TRBJ2-1
D: NA

DNA: TGCGCCAGCAGCCCCTCGCGACTAGCGGCCACAGATACGCAGTATTTT
CDR3: CASSPSRLAATDTQYF
size: NA
V: TRBV4-3
J: TRBJ2-3
D: TRBD2

DNA: TGCGCCAGCAGCTTGGTAGGGAGTTACAATGAGCAGTTCTTC
CDR3: CASSLVGSYNEQFF
size: few
V: TRBV5-1
J: TRBJ2-1
D: NA

DNA: TGTGCCAGCAGCCAACAATATAGCAATCAGCCCCAGCATTTT
CDR3: CASSQQYSNQPQHF
size: many
V: TRBV3-1
J: TRBJ1-5
D: NA

DNA: TGTGCCATCAGTGAGCAGCAGTCCTATGGCTACACCTTC
CDR3: CAISEQQSYGYTF
size: many
V: TRBV10-3
J: TRBJ1-2
D: NA

DNA: TGTGCCAGCAGTTTGGCGGGCGAGCGGGGGACCTACGAGCAGTACTTC
CDR3: CASSLAGERGTYEQYF
size: few
V: TRBV28
J: TRBJ2-7
D: TRBD2

DNA: TGTGCCAGCGCCTACACGGGGAGCGGGGGGGACAATGAGCAGTTCTTC
CDR3: CASAYTGSGGDNEQFF
size: NA
V: TRBV12-3/TRBV12-4
J: TRBJ2-1
D: TRBD2

DNA: TGCGCCAGCAGCCGGGCTCTTAACTATGGCTACACCTTC
CDR3: CASSRALNYGYTF
size: many
V: TRBV4-3
J: TRBJ1-2
D: NA

DNA: TGTGCCAGCAGCTTGAACGATGGTGTCGGTGGCTACACCTTC
CDR3: CASSLNDGVGGYTF
size: few
V: TRBV5-6
J: TRBJ1-2
D: NA

DNA: TGTGCCAGCAGCGCCCTTGAAGGACCGGGGCGCTCTGGGGCCAACGTCCTGACTTTC
CDR3: CASSALEGPGRSGANVLTF
size: few
V: TRBV9
J: TRBJ2-6
D: NA

DNA: TGTGCCAGTCTACAGGGGGCTTATGGCTACACCTTC
CDR3: CASLQGAYGYTF
size: NA
V: TRBV2
J: TRBJ1-2
D: TRBD1

DNA: TGTGCCAGCACCAAATATAGCGGGGGGACCACAGATACGCAGTATTTT
CDR3: CASTKYSGGTTDTQYF
size: few
V: TRBV12-3/TRBV12-4
J: TRBJ2-3
D: TRBD2

DNA: TGCGCCAGCAGCCAAGATCCGGCGAACACTGAAGCTTTCTTT
CDR3: CASSQDPANTEAFF
size: few
V: TRBV4-3
J: TRBJ1-1
D: NA

DNA: TGCAGTGCTAGTTCCCTCCTTTCGGGAGATACGCAGTATTTT
CDR3: CSASSLLSGDTQYF
size: NA
V: TRBV20-1
J: TRBJ2-3
D: NA

DNA: TGTGCCTCCGGGACAGATCAGTACGAGCAGTACTTC
CDR3: CASGTDQYEQYF
size: few
V: TRBV7-2
J: TRBJ2-7
D: TRBD1

DNA: TGTGCCAGCGGGGACATCTACGAGCAGTACTTC
CDR3: CASGDIYEQYF
size: few
V: TRBV28
J: TRBJ2-7
D: NA

DNA: TGCAGTGCAACCGGACAGGGGATTTCCGACGAGCAGTACTTC
CDR3: CSATGQGISDEQYF
size: many
V: TRBV20-1
J: TRBJ2-7
D: TRBD1

DNA: TGTGCCAGCAGCCGTAGGGGCGGGGGCCCCCTAGCCAAAAACATTCAGTACTTC
CDR3: CASSRRGGGPLAKNIQYF
size: few
V: TRBV12-3/TRBV12-4
J: TRBJ2-4
D: NA

DNA: TGCAGCGTTGAGGGTAAGGCAGGGGGCAAGAACACTGAAGCTTTCTTT
CDR3: CSVEGKAGGKNTEAFF
size: many
V: TRBV29-1
J: TRBJ1-1
D: TRBD1

DNA: TGCAGTGCCCAGGGGGCTACCGACACTGAAGCTTTCTTT
CDR3: CSAQGATDTEAFF
size: few
V: TRBV20-1
J: TRBJ1-1
D: TRBD1

DNA: TGCGCCAGCAGCCAAGAACGGGACTTATTAAACACCATATATTTT
CDR3: CASSQERDLLNTIYF
size: many
V: TRBV4-3
J: TRBJ1-3
D: NA

DNA: TGCGCCAGCAGCCAAGAGGGGGCCGGAGGGTATGGCTACACCTTC
CDR3: CASSQEGAGGYGYTF
size: many
V: TRBV4-1
J: TRBJ1-2
D: NA

DNA: TGCAGCGTTAGGGGACAGGGGGCTGATGAGCAGTTCTTC
CDR3: CSVRGQGADEQFF
size: many
V: TRBV29-1
J: TRBJ2-1
D: TRBD1

DNA: TGTGCCAGCAGCTCTGAGACTTATGGCTACACCTTC
CDR3: CASSSETYGYTF
size: many
V: TRBV5-6
J: TRBJ1-2
D: NA

DNA: TGTGCCAGCAGTGATAGTACAGCTGGGGCCAACGTCCTGACTTTC
CDR3: CASSDSTAGANVLTF
size: many
V: TRBV6-4
J: TRBJ2-6
D: NA

DNA: TGTGCCAGCAGCTTTACCCCCGCAGGGAGCAATCAGCCCCAGCATTTT
CDR3: CASSFTPAGSNQPQHF
size: few
V: TRBV5-5
J: TRBJ1-5
D: NA